These 25 T cell receptor beta chains share one sample of origin, sequenced in a study of post-analysis software for immune sequencing data. Unique molecular identifiers were carried by the TCR beta cDNA libraries. TCRdb re-called the PCR reads with MiXCR, one entry per CDR3 protein. The sample lists more than 450,000 distinct CDR3 sequences, roughly 34% seen once, with 4.5% to 7.5% in the top ten. The antigens for these receptors are not known. General observations from the study: Controls showed lower frequencies than patients for a few TRBV segments, and TRBV5-6, TRBV5-1 and TRBV20-1 were among these.

The sequencing sample was made of blood. Receptor source: a girl aged 2-17 years with multiple sclerosis.

A few counts support this clonotype. Relative to the germline gene, one junction end is altered; a read error may explain this. The chain couples TRBV7-7 to TRBJ2-3; 9 nucleotides agree with TRBD2. The CDR3 consists of 15 residues. Germline V CDR1 and CDR2: SSHAT, FNYEAQ (reference sequence). The CDR3 nucleotides read TGTGCTAGCAGCTTAGCGGGGGAGGAGGGAGATACGCAGTATTTT. This translates into CASSLAGEEGDTQYF.

As concerns this clonotype: A junction boundary mismatches the germline segment, possibly from a read error. This chain links TRBV25-1 with TRBJ2-5, with D tentatively TRBD2 (6 bases). The CDR3 loop spans 16 amino acids. CDR1 is MGHDK and CDR2 is SYGVNS in the germline V gene. The CDR3 bases are TGTGTCAGCAGTGAGGGACTCCTAGCGACCCAAGAGACCCAGTACTTC. This translates into CVSSEGLLATQETQYF.

This clonotype was counted a single time. CDR3 sequence reads: CASSLRVLGTGGSDTQYF. The CDR3 DNA sequence: TGTGCCAGCAGTTTGAGGGTCCTCGGGACAGGGGGATCAGATACGCAGTATTTT. The rearrangement joins TRBV12-3 or TRBV12-4 to TRBJ2-3; TRBD1 matches at 11 bases. Germline trimming cut 3 bases from V and 4 bases from J; bases unmatched to any gene: 12. The CDR3 is 18 amino acids.

The V gene is TRBV18, the J gene TRBJ2-5; 7 nucleotides agree with TRBD1. The germline V gene has CDR1 KGHSH and CDR2 LQKENI. J gave up 3 bases and V 3 bases, and 10 bases lay outside the gene matches. The CDR3 extends over 16 amino acids. Written as DNA, the CDR3 is TGTGCCAGCTCACCGGCGGACAGGTTACGGAAAGAGACCCAGTACTTC. It translates to CASSPADRLRKETQYF.

This chain links TRBV5-1 with TRBJ1-2, with TRBD1 matching 8 bases. V dropped 0 bases and J dropped 8; count of bases not matched to a gene: 9. Germline V gives CDR1 SGHRS, CDR2 YFSETQ. The CDR3 length is 15 residues. CDR3 in amino acids: CASSLAGQGAEGYTF. CDR3 sequence (DNA): TGCGCCAGCAGCTTGGCCGGCCAGGGGGCGGAGGGCTACACCTTC.

The chain has TRBV20-1 and TRBJ1-2; TRBD1 agrees at 8 bases. The CDR3 is made up of 15 amino acids. Germline V gene data show CDR1 as DFQATT and CDR2 as SNEGSKA (reference sequence). J was trimmed by 7 bases and V by 7 bases; bases with no gene match: 17. Here the CDR3 DNA reads TGCAGTGTGTCCGGGCAGGGGGCATCTCTGAGTGGCTACACCTTC. The encoded protein is CSVSGQGASLSGYTF.

The V gene is TRBV15, the J gene TRBJ2-7; the D gene is possibly TRBD1 (5 bases). This CDR3 is 14 amino acids long. Germline CDR1 reads LNHNV; CDR2 reads YYDKDF (reference sequence). V was pared by 2 bases and J by 1 base, with 9 bases between. This CDR3 is CATSRPQGSYEQYF. The CDR3 DNA is TGTGCCACCAGCAGACCTCAGGGATCCTACGAGCAGTACTTC.

This chain uses TRBV25-1 with TRBJ1-4; the D is unclear. The CDR3 loop spans 14 amino acids. Per the germline V gene, CDR1 is MGHDK and CDR2 is SYGVNS. The V gene lost 3 bases and the J gene lost 5 bases, with 10 bases spanning the gap. DNA of the CDR3: TGTGCCAGCAGTGATTATGGGCTGAATGAAAAACTGTTTTTT. Amino acid sequence: CASSDYGLNEKLFF.

The chain recombines TRBV29-1 with TRBJ1-2; D is undetermined. Trimming removed 7 bases from V and 4 bases from J, with 13 bases in between. The CDR3 sequence is 12 residues long. Germline V gene sequence: CDR1 SQVTM, CDR2 ANQGSEA. DNA for the CDR3: TGCAGCGCAGTAGATGCTAGCTATGGCTACACCTTC. This sequence encodes CSAVDASYGYTF.

This clonotype was observed a few times. The chain recombines TRBV5-5 with TRBJ2-2; D unclear. Germline values: CDR1 SGHKS, CDR2 YYEKEE (reference sequence). The V end was cut by 1 base, the J end by 4 bases, with 11 bases between. This CDR3 contains 15 residues. CDR3 residues: CASSLRVSSTGELFF. CDR3 DNA sequence: TGTGCCAGCAGCTTGAGAGTATCGAGCACCGGGGAGCTGTTTTTT.

There are a few counts of this clonotype. This chain links TRBV7-3 with TRBJ2-7; 10 bases are a match to TRBD2. The CDR3 is 14 amino acids. Per germline, CDR1 SGHTA and CDR2 FQGTGA. Trimming cost V 6 bases and J 2 bases; bases outside gene matches: 4. The CDR3 loop is CASSHTSGTYEQYF. The CDR3 DNA is TGTGCCAGCAGTCATACTAGCGGGACCTACGAGCAGTACTTC.

J is TRBJ2-1 and V is TRBV7-8; 10 bases agree with TRBD2. V was pared by 6 bases and J by 10 bases, with 12 bases of the junction left unmatched. Germline values: CDR1 SGHVS, CDR2 FQNEAQ. This CDR3 comprises 15 residues. The DNA of the CDR3 is TGTGCCAGCAGGCCTGCCGCTAGCGGGGGTCGGGAGCAGTTCTTC. Its translation is CASRPAASGGREQFF.

V usage is TRBV5-1 and J usage is TRBJ1-1, with 7 bases fitting TRBD1. The CDR3 covers 14 residues. Germline loops: CDR1 SGHRS, CDR2 YFSETQ. Germline trimming cut 9 bases from V and 4 bases from J; bases unmatched to any gene: 12. The CDR3 DNA follows: TGCGCCACCCAATTAGGGGGCCCTCCCACTGAAGCTTTCTTT. Protein sequence: CATQLGGPPTEAFF.

About this clonotype: No conserved phenylalanine or tryptophan ends this CDR3, so it is likely a read error. It is unclear where the CDR3 begins or ends on the DNA, so no DNA is shown, and the CDR3 is as TCRdb lists it. The J gene is TRBJ1-2, the V gene TRBV29-1. Ends included, the CDR3 has 13 residues. The germline CDR1 and CDR2 sequences are SQVTM and ANQGSEA. The CDR3 spells CSVGAVGLGGYTC.

The chain employs TRBV25-1 and TRBJ2-3; the match to TRBD2 covers 7 bases. The CDR3 has 13 amino acids. CDR1 and CDR2 (germline): MGHDK, SYGVNS. J gave up 0 bases and V 6 bases, and 0 bases lay outside the gene matches. CDR3 loop: CASSGGSTDTQYF. As DNA, the CDR3 is TGTGCCAGCAGCGGGGGGAGCACAGATACGCAGTATTTT.

The gene calls are TRBV5-1 and TRBJ1-2; 9 bases fit TRBD1. The germline CDR1 and CDR2 sequences are SGHRS and YFSETQ. The CDR3 extends over 14 amino acids. The V and J ends lost 2 bases and 8 bases, in that order; junction bases with no gene match: 7. In nucleotides, the CDR3 is TGCGCCAGCAGCTTCGGGACAGGGAGATGGGGCTACACCTTC. Protein: CASSFGTGRWGYTF. Using reference TRBV5-1 and TRBJ1-2 for the parts outside the CDR3, the full variable domain is KAGVTQTPRYLIKTRGQQVTLSCSPISGHRSVSWYQQTPGQGLQFLFEYFSETQRNKGNFPGRFSGRQFSNSRSEMNVSTLELGDSALYLCASSFGTGRWGYTFGSGTRLTVV.

This chain uses TRBV6-1 with TRBJ2-2, with D possibly matching TRBD2 (6 bases). Trimming took 3 bases from V and 0 from J, leaving 14 bases between them. CDR3 size: 17 residues. In germline, CDR1 is MNHNS, CDR2 SASEGT. This CDR3 is CASSDRDSATNTGELFF. DNA of the CDR3: TGTGCCAGCAGTGACCGGGACTCCGCTACGAACACCGGGGAGCTGTTTTTT.

The chain is built from TRBV10-1 and TRBJ2-1; unclear D gene. The V gene's germline CDR1 is WNHNN and CDR2 SYGVQD (reference sequence). The CDR3 is 15 residues long. V shed 1 base and J shed 10 bases, with 17 bases lying between them. The CDR3 bases are TGCGCCAGCAGTGAGTACGGACCCACAGTGGGGGAGCAGTTCTTC. Amino acid sequence: CASSEYGPTVGEQFF.

This clonotype was detected only a few times. The chain employs TRBV5-1 and TRBJ1-2, with D maybe TRBD1 (5 bases). Germline lookup yields CDR1 SGHRS and CDR2 YFSETQ. This CDR3 has 15 residues. V shed 0 bases and J shed 1 base, with 10 bases lying between them. The CDR3 DNA reads as TGCGCCAGCAGCTTGGATCAGGGCCTTAACTATGGCTACACCTTC. It is translated as CASSLDQGLNYGYTF.

V and J are TRBV29-1 and TRBJ2-1, with D perhaps being TRBD1 or TRBD2 (6 bases each). Germline CDR1 and CDR2: SQVTM and ANQGSEA. The CDR3 is made up of 14 amino acids. V was shortened by 7 bases and J by 10 bases, with 23 bases between the two germline ends. CDR3 protein: CSAGGRLGLREQFF. The CDR3 DNA reads as TGCAGCGCTGGGGGCCGACTAGGCCTAAGGGAGCAGTTCTTC.

As to this clonotype: At one end the junction does not follow the germline gene, possibly because of a read error. CDR3 sequence: CASSPTSGGENTGERFF. The CDR3 nucleotides read TGTGCCAGCAGCCCGACTAGCGGGGGGGAGAACACCGGGGAGCGGTTTTTT. The chain carries TRBV5-4 and TRBJ2-2; 14 nucleotides line up with TRBD2. CDR3 length equals 17 residues. Germline CDR1 SGHNT, CDR2 YYREEE (reference sequence).

The rearrangement links TRBV19 to TRBJ2-1, with TRBD2 matching 13 bases. There are 15 residues in the CDR3. The V and J ends lost 5 bases and 8 bases, in that order; junction bases with no gene match: 6. CDR1 and CDR2 (germline): LNHDA, SQIVND (reference sequence). The CDR3 region has the DNA TGTGCCAGTAGTGGCGGGACTAGCGGGGCGGATGAGCAGTTCTTC. It is translated as CASSGGTSGADEQFF.

The chain employs TRBV29-1 and TRBJ1-1; D might be TRBD1 (6 bases). The CDR3 totals 16 residues. Trimming shortened V by 0 bases and J by 5 bases, and 19 bases separated the two germline ends. The germline gives CDR1 SQVTM, CDR2 ANQGSEA. CDR3 loop: CSVEDPITGIGTEAFF. DNA for the CDR3: TGCAGCGTTGAAGACCCCATAACAGGGATTGGAACTGAAGCTTTCTTT.

The chain links TRBV5-6 to TRBJ2-7, with D perhaps TRBD1 (6 bases). Per the germline V gene, CDR1 is SGHDT and CDR2 is YYEEEE. There are 14 residues in the CDR3. Trimming cost V 3 bases and J 5 bases, with 15 bases left between them. The CDR3 loop reads CASSSGQPGDEQYF. As DNA, the CDR3 is TGTGCCAGCAGCTCAGGACAGCCCGGGGACGAGCAGTACTTC.

CDR3 region: CASSPTGQKRNSPLHF. The CDR3 region has the DNA TGTGCCAGCAGCCCGACAGGGCAGAAGAGAAATTCACCCCTCCACTTT. J is TRBJ1-6 and V is TRBV5-6; 7 positions match TRBD1. V lost 4 bases to trimming and J lost 7 bases; unmatched junction nucleotides: 11. CDR3 length equals 16 residues. Germline V gene sequence: CDR1 SGHDT, CDR2 YYEEEE.